The 14 T cell receptor beta chains in this list originate from one sample, sequenced in a study of T cell changes during pregnancy in multiple sclerosis. This table comes from immunoSEQ multiplex PCR, and its TCRdb copy is limited to in-frame clones, with some not included. Here the sample spans 73,000 or so clones, about 90% being singletons. This specimen consisted of peripheral blood, obtained in the second trimester of pregnancy. The origin of the receptors is a female donor with multiple sclerosis, enrolled in a pregnancy study.

The chain couples TRBV5-5 to TRBJ1-5; no definite D call. CDR3 length: 16 amino acids. The V end lost 0 bases, the J end lost 5 bases, and 15 bases lay between the germline ends. Germline V gene lookup returns CDR1 SGHKS and CDR2 YYEKEE (reference sequence). In DNA form, the CDR3 reads TGTGCCAGCAGCTTGGCCGTCGGAGGGTGGGATCAGCCCCAGCATTTT. Translated: CASSLAVGGWDQPQHF.

The chain uses TRBV6-4 and TRBJ1-5; D gene unclear. CDR1 and CDR2 from the germline V gene are MRHNA and SNTAGT. This CDR3 contains 8 residues. V dropped 10 bases and J dropped 15 bases, with 10 bases sitting between them. Here the CDR3 DNA reads TGTGCCACCCTGCGCCCGCATTTT. This sequence encodes CATLRPHF.

Concerning this clone: One junction end disagrees with the germline gene, perhaps due to a read error. Here the CDR3 reads CASSRNGGGRPDTQYF. The DNA of the CDR3 is TGTGCTAGCAGCCGAAACGGCGGGGGGAGACCAGATACGCAGTATTTT. The gene calls are TRBV7-7 and TRBJ2-3; 8 positions match TRBD2. The germline gives CDR1 SSHAT, CDR2 FNYEAQ (reference sequence). This CDR3 spans 16 amino acids. The whole variable domain, remainder taken from reference TRBV7-7 and TRBJ2-3, is GAGVSQSPRYKVTKRGQDVTLRCDPISSHATLYWYQQALGQGPEFLTYFNYEAQPDKSGLPSDRFSAERPEGSISTLTIQRTEQRDSAMYRCASSRNGGGRPDTQYFGPGTRLTVL.

This sequence joins TRBV6-4 and TRBJ2-1; 8 positions match TRBD2. The V gene's germline CDR1 is MRHNA and CDR2 SNTAGT. The trim removed 5 bases at V and 0 bases at J, leaving 0 bases unmatched. The CDR3 consists of 14 residues. The CDR3 protein is CASSRGGSYNEQFF. The CDR3 region has the DNA TGTGCCAGCAGTCGGGGGGGCTCCTACAATGAGCAGTTCTTC.

The J gene is TRBJ1-5, the V gene TRBV19; 8 bases map to TRBD1. The CDR3 runs 16 residues. Trimming cost V 5 bases and J 0 bases; bases outside gene matches: 6. Germline V gene lookup returns CDR1 LNHDA and CDR2 SQIVND (reference sequence). CDR3 in amino acids: CASSPDRGFSNQPQHF. DNA for the CDR3: TGTGCCAGTAGTCCCGACAGGGGATTTAGCAATCAGCCCCAGCATTTT.

This chain uses TRBV2 with TRBJ2-1; 9 bases agree with TRBD2. Germline V gene data show CDR1 as SNHLY and CDR2 as FYNNEI. Trimming removed 3 bases from V and 6 bases from J; junction bases left unmatched: 3. CDR3 length equals 14 residues. CDR3 nucleotide sequence: TGTGCCAGCAGTGATCGGCGGGGGGGCAATGAGCAGTTCTTC. As protein: CASSDRRGGNEQFF.

The chain employs TRBV15 and TRBJ1-4, with 8 bases lining up with TRBD1. The CDR3 spans 16 residues. Germline-derived CDR1 and CDR2 are LNHNV and YYDKDF (reference sequence). Trimming removed 4 bases from V and 8 bases from J; junction bases left unmatched: 12. The CDR3 here is CATSKDRASLEEKLFF. CDR3 sequence (DNA): TGTGCCACCAGCAAGGACAGGGCCAGTCTCGAAGAAAAACTGTTTTTT. The entire variable domain, with the rest obtained from reference TRBV15 and TRBJ1-4, is as follows: DAMVIQNPRYQVTQFGKPVTLSCSQTLNHNVMYWYQQKSSQAPKLLFHYYDKDFNNEADTPDNFQSRRPNTSFCFLDIRSPGLGDTAMYLCATSKDRASLEEKLFFGSGTQLSVL.

This chain uses TRBV11-3 with TRBJ1-1, with D tentatively TRBD1 (6 bases). Between the trimmed V and J ends, which lost 0 bases and 4 bases, there was a span of 12 bases. CDR3 length: 15 amino acids. Germline CDR1 reads SGHNT; CDR2 reads YENEEA. CDR3 nucleotide sequence: TGTGCCAGCAGCTTAGACCCAGGGGACGCCACTGAAGCTTTCTTT. Encoded protein: CASSLDPGDATEAFF.

This clone was picked up one time. The gene calls are TRBV30 and TRBJ1-6; 8 bases are a match to TRBD1. The CDR3 loop spans 19 amino acids. The trim removed 5 bases at V and 0 bases at J, leaving 15 bases unmatched. Germline V gene lookup returns CDR1 GTSNPN and CDR2 SVGIG (reference sequence). The CDR3: CAWGTGFSTSSSYNSPLHF. The DNA for the CDR3 is TGTGCCTGGGGGACAGGCTTTTCTACTTCGAGCTCCTATAATTCACCCCTCCACTTT.

V gene TRBV15 combines with J gene TRBJ2-7; 7 bases match TRBD1. Germline values: CDR1 LNHNV, CDR2 YYDKDF (reference sequence). The CDR3 sequence is 15 residues long. The ends lost 5 bases at V and 0 bases at J; junction bases unmatched: 7. CDR3 protein: CATSAPGTASYEQYF. In nucleotides, the CDR3 is TGTGCCACCAGCGCTCCCGGGACAGCCTCCTACGAGCAGTACTTC.

This clone turned up a few times. The chain recombines TRBV27 with TRBJ1-1, with D tentatively TRBD1 (6 bases). V gave up 4 bases and J gave up 5 bases, with 17 bases separating them. Per germline, CDR1 MNHEY and CDR2 SMNVEV (reference sequence). The CDR3 extends over 15 amino acids. The CDR3, as DNA: TGTGCCAGCAGTTCTATTCCTACAGGGACAACTGAAGCTTTCTTT. It yields the protein CASSSIPTGTTEAFF.

The J gene is TRBJ2-2, the V gene TRBV12-5, with TRBD2 identical over 10 bases. After removal of 0 bases from V and 1 base from J, the junction contained 5 bases not matched to a gene. The CDR3 covers 18 residues. Per the germline V gene, CDR1 is LGHNT and CDR2 is FRNRAP. The CDR3 DNA reads as TGTGCTAGTGGTTTGGTTACCCCTAGCGGGGGGAACACCGGGGAGCTGTTTTTT. Its protein product is CASGLVTPSGGNTGELFF.

This clone appeared a single time. The rearrangement uses TRBV7-3 and TRBJ1-4; tentative D call: TRBD1 (6 bases). With 5 bases removed from V and 5 bases from J, the gap between germline ends came to 9 bases. The CDR3 has 13 residues. The germline V gene encodes CDR1 SGHTA and CDR2 FQGTGA. The CDR3 nucleotides are TGTGCCAGCAGCCTCGACAGGAATGAAAAACTGTTTTTT. It specifies CASSLDRNEKLFF.

The CDR3 region is CASSERGFVSNTEAFF. The CDR3 nucleotides read TGTGCCAGCAGTGAAAGGGGGTTCGTCTCGAACACTGAAGCTTTCTTT. This chain joins TRBV2 and TRBJ1-1; a possible D gene is TRBD1 (6 bases). V was cut by 2 bases and J by 1 base, with 14 bases left in between. CDR3 length: 16 residues. In germline, CDR1 is SNHLY, CDR2 FYNNEI.